A selection of T cell receptor beta chains follows, all from one sample in a study of cytomegalovirus exposure and HLA in healthy donors. TCRdb's table, derived via immunoSEQ multiplex PCR, lists solely in-frame clones and lacks some. Among 100,000 to 150,000 clones, more than 70% were seen once, and the ten largest hold around 8.5%. The sequenced sample was PBMCs. These receptors all come from a woman in her forties or fifties in good health and CMV-seropositive. Each CDR3 is given with its conserved first and last residue. Each record gives: clone size, D gene, V gene, J gene, CDR3 length, CDR3 DNA, CDR3 protein. A D gene is named only where the DNA matches it firmly. The size field is filled for only some rows; it gives once, few, many or a size class.

>once|NA|TRBV5-1|TRBJ2-7|13
TGCGCCAGCAGCTTCCCCAACTCCTACGAGCAGTACTTC
CASSFPNSYEQYF
>few|TRBD1|TRBV2|TRBJ1-2|14
TGTGCCAGCAGTGAAGGATACAGGGGGCACGGCTACACCTTC
CASSEGYRGHGYTF
>NA|TRBD1|TRBV6-5|TRBJ2-7|14
TGTGCCAGCAGTTACTCCGGGACAGAGTACGAGCAGTACTTC
CASSYSGTEYEQYF
>NA|NA|TRBV27|TRBJ1-6|14
TGTGCCAGCAGGGAGCAGGGTGGAAATTCACCCCTCCACTTT
CASREQGGNSPLHF
>once|NA|TRBV7-2|TRBJ1-1|14
TGTGCCAGCAGCTTTTACGGGTCCAACACTGAAGCTTTCTTT
CASSFYGSNTEAFF
>few|TRBD1|TRBV6-5|TRBJ2-5|16
TGTGCCAGCAGTTTGCCCGGACAGGGCCAGGGAGGGACCCAGTACTTC
CASSLPGQGQGGTQYF
>NA|TRBD2|TRBV9|TRBJ2-3|15
TGTGCCAGCAGCGTAGCGCGGGGGACCACAGATACGCAGTATTTT
CASSVARGTTDTQYF
>many|TRBD1|TRBV2|TRBJ1-1|14
TGTGCCAGCAGTGCAGTGACAGGGGTTACTGAAGCTTTCTTT
CASSAVTGVTEAFF
>few|TRBD2|TRBV12-5|TRBJ2-1|16
TGTGCTAGTGGTTTGGCCGCGGGAGGAACCTACAATGAGCAGTTCTTC
CASGLAAGGTYNEQFF
>NA|NA|TRBV7-9|TRBJ2-5|14
TGTGCCAGCAGCTTAGCGCGGGGTCAAGAGACCCAGTACTTC
CASSLARGQETQYF
>NA|NA|TRBV19|TRBJ2-3|14
TGTGCCAGTACCGCACAGGTGGGGACAGATACGCAGTATTTT
CASTAQVGTDTQYF